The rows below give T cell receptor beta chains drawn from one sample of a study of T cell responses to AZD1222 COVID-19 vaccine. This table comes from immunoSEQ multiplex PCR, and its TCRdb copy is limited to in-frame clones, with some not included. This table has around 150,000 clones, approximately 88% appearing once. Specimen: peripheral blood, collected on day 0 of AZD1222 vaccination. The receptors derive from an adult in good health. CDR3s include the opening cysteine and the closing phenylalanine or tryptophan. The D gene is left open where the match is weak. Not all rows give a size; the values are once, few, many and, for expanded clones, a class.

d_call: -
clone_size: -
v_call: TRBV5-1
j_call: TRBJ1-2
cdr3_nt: TGCGCCAGCAGCTTGGCAGACTATGGCTACACCTTC
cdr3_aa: CASSLADYGYTF

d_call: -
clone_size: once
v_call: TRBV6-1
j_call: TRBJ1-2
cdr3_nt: TGTGCCATCTCACGGGAGGGAGACTATGGCTACACCTTC
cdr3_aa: CAISREGDYGYTF

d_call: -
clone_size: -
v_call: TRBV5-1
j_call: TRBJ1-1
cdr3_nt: TGCGCCAGCAGCTTGCCGCAGGGGCTTAACACTGAAGCTTTCTTT
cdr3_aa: CASSLPQGLNTEAFF

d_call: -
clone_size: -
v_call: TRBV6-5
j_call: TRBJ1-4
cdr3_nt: TGTGCCAGCAGTTATTCGGGCAGGACTAATGAAAAACTGTTTTTT
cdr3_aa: CASSYSGRTNEKLFF

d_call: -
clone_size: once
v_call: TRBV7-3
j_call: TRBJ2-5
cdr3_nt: TGTGCCAGCAGCCGAGGTGGAACCCAAGAGACCCAGTACTTC
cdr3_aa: CASSRGGTQETQYF

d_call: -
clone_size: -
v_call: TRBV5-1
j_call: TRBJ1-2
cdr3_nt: TGCGCCAGCAGCGGGGAGGGTTCCTCTTATGGCTACACCTTC
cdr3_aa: CASSGEGSSYGYTF

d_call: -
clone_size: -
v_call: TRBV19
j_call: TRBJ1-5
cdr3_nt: TGTGCCAGTAGTATTAGGGACAGCAATCAGCCCCAGCATTTT
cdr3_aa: CASSIRDSNQPQHF

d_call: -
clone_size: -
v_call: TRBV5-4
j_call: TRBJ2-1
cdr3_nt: TGTGCCAGCAGCTTGCGGCTAGCGAGTTACAATGAGCAGTTCTTC
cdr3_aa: CASSLRLASYNEQFF

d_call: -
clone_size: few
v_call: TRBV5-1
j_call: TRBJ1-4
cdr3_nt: TGCGCCAGCAGCTTGGCCCGGGGAACTAATGAAAAACTGTTTTTT
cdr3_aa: CASSLARGTNEKLFF

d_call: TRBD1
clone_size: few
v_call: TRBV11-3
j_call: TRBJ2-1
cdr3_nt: TGTGCCAGCAGCTCGACAGGGCCCAATGAGCAGTTCTTC
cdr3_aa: CASSSTGPNEQFF

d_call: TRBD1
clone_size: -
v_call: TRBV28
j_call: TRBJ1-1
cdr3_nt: TGTGCCAGCAGTTGGGACAGGGCCCTTTATGAAGCTTTCTTT
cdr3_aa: CASSWDRALYEAFF

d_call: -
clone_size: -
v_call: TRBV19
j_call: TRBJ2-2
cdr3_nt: TGTGCCAGTAGTATACGGGGCGGGGAGCTGTTTTTT
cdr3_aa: CASSIRGGELFF

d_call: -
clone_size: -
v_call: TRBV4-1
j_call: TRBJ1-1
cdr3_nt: TGCGCCAGCAGGGCAGAGACTGAAGCTTTCTTT
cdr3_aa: CASRAETEAFF

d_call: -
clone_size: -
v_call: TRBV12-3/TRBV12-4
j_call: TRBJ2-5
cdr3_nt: TGTGCCAGCAATCTACAGGGTTCCAAGACCCAGTACTTC
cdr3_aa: CASNLQGSKTQYF

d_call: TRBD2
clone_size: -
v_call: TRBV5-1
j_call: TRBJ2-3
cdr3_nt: TGCGCCAGCAGCCCCTGGACTAGCGGGGGATTCACAGATACGCAGTATTTT
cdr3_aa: CASSPWTSGGFTDTQYF

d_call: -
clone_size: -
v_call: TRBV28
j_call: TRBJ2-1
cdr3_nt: TGTGCCAGCAGTTTAATAGGCAGACTCTTAAGCGGTTACAATGAGCAGTTCTTC
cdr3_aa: CASSLIGRLLSGYNEQFF

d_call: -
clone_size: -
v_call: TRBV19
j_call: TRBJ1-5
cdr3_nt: TGTGCCAGTGGTCATGACGGACTCTTAGGTAGCAATCAGCCCCAGCATTTT
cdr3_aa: CASGHDGLLGSNQPQHF

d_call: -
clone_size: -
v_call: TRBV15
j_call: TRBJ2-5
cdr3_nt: TGTGCCACCAGCAGAGAATCCGGGAAAGAGACCCAGTACTTC
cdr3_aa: CATSRESGKETQYF

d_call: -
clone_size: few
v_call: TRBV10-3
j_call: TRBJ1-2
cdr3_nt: TGTGCCATCAGTTCGAGGGGCCGCTATGGCTACACCTTC
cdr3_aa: CAISSRGRYGYTF

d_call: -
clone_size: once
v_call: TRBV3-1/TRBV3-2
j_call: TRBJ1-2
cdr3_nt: TGTGCCAGCAGCCAAGTCCCTATTGGGACGGGCTTCTATGGCTACACCTTC
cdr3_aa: CASSQVPIGTGFYGYTF

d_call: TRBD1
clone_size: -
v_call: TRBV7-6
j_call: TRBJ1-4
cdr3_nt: TGTGCCAGCAGCGCCAAACCGGACAGGCTTAATGAAAAACTGTTTTTT
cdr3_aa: CASSAKPDRLNEKLFF

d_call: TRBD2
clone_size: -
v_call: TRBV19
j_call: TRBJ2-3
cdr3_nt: TGTGCCAGTAGTATAGGGGAGGGTGATACGCAGTATTTT
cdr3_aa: CASSIGEGDTQYF

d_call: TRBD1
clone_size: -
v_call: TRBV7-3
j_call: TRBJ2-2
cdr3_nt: TGTGCCAGCAGCTCCACGGGGACAGGGGACCACACCGGGGAGCTGTTTTTT
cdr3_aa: CASSSTGTGDHTGELFF

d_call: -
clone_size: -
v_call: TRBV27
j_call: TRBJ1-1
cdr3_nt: TGTGCCAGCAGTTTATACATGGGTTTACCAGGCGAAGCTTTCTTT
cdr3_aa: CASSLYMGLPGEAFF

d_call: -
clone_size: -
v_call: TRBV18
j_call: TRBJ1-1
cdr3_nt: TGTGCCAGCTCACCAGGGGGCAGCCCACCGCGAGCTTTCTTT
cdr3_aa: CASSPGGSPPRAFF

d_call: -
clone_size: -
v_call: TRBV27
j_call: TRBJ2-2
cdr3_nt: TGTGCCAGCAGTTCCCAGCCGGGTTTGGTTGCCGGGGAGCTGTTTTTT
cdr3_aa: CASSSQPGLVAGELFF

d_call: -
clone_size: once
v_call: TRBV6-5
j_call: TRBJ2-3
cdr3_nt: TGTGCCAGCACCTACAGAACTAGCACAGATACGCAGTATTTT
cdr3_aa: CASTYRTSTDTQYF

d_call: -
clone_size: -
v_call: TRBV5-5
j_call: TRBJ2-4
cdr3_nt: TGTGCCAGCAGCATCGCAATTGAGTCCAACATTCAGTACTTC
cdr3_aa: CASSIAIESNIQYF

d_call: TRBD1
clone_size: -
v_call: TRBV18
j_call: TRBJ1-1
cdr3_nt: TGTGCCAGCTCACTAAGGGACAGGGGGCACCATGAAGCTTTCTTT
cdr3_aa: CASSLRDRGHHEAFF

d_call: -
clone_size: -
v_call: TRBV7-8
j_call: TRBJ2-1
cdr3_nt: TGTGCCAGCAGCCTGGAATGGGGACCGACCGGCTTCAATGAGCAGTTCTTC
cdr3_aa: CASSLEWGPTGFNEQFF

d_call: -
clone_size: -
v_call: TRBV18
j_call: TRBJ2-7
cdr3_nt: TGTGCCAGCTCACCCCCTCAGGGTTACGAGCAGTACTTC
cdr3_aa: CASSPPQGYEQYF

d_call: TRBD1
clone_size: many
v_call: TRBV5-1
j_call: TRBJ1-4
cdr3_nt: TGCGCCAGCAGCTCCCGGACAGGAGAAAAACTGTTTTTT
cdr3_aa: CASSSRTGEKLFF

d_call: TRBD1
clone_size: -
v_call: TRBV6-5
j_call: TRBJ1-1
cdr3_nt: TGTGCCAGCAGTCCCCCAGGGGGGCGGTGGACTGAAGCTTTCTTT
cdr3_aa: CASSPPGGRWTEAFF

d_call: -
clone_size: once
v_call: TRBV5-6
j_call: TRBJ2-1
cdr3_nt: TGTGCCAGCAGCTTAGACCAGGGTGGGTGGACCTACAATGAGCAGTTCTTC
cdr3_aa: CASSLDQGGWTYNEQFF

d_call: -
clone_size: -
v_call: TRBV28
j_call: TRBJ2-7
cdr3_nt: TGTGCCAGCAGTCCCGAGGGGACGAGGGAGCAGTACTTC
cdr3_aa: CASSPEGTREQYF

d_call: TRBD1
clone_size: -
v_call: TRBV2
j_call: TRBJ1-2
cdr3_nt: TGTGCCAGCAGTGAATGGGGACAGCTCGTCTATGGCTACACCTTC
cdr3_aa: CASSEWGQLVYGYTF

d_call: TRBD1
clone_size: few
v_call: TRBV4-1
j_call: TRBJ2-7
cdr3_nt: TGCGCCAGCAGCCAAACCGGGACAGGGTCTCTCGAGCAGTACTTC
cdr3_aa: CASSQTGTGSLEQYF

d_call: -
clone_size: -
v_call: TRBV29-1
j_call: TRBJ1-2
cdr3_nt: TGCAGCGTGAAAATACAGGGAAAATATGGCTACACCTTC
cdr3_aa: CSVKIQGKYGYTF

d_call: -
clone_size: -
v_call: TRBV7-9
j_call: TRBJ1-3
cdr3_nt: TGTGCCAGCAGCTTAGCCCCCCCAGGAAACACCATATATTTT
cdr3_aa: CASSLAPPGNTIYF

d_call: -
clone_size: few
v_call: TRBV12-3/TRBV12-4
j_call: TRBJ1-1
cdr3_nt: TGTGCCAGCAGTTCGGGACTGAACACTGAAGCTTTCTTT
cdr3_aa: CASSSGLNTEAFF

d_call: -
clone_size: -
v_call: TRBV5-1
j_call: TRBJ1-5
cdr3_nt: TGCGCCAGCAGCTTGGCCACGAATCAGCCCCAGCATTTT
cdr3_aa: CASSLATNQPQHF

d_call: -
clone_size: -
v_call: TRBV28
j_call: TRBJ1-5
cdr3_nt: TGTGCCAGCTCTCAGGGGTACAATCAGCCCCAGCATTTT
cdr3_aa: CASSQGYNQPQHF